These 7 T cell receptor beta chains came from one sample sequenced in a study of cytomegalovirus exposure and HLA in healthy donors. Primers included in the PCR were 60 Vbeta and 13 Jbeta primers. Clones were sequenced by immunoSEQ multiplex PCR, and TCRdb holds only the in-frame ones, with some missing. The sample lists 150,000 to 200,000 clones, less than 85% occurring once. Sequenced: PBMCs. These receptors came from a boy between 2 and 15 years old in good health and CMV-seronegative.

Concerning this clone itself: One end of the junction is discordant with germline, which a read error may explain. The chain is built from TRBV7-9 and TRBJ2-4; TRBD2 matches 8 bases. Germline V gene data show CDR1 as SEHNR and CDR2 as FQNEAQ (reference sequence). The CDR3 has 13 amino acids. The CDR3 loop reads CSSSYPGGDIQYF. In nucleotides, the CDR3 is TGTTCCAGCAGCTACCCGGGGGGGGACATTCAGTACTTC.

The chain is built from TRBV14 and TRBJ2-3, with TRBD2 matching over 11 bases. Germline CDR1 and CDR2: SGHDN and FVKESK. The CDR3 consists of 16 residues. V shed 6 bases and J 0 bases; nucleotides not matched to a gene: 5. The CDR3 loop is CASSLLAGGSTDTQYF. The DNA for the CDR3 is TGTGCCAGCAGTCTCCTAGCGGGAGGTAGCACAGATACGCAGTATTTT.

V is TRBV19 and J is TRBJ1-5; TRBD1 aligns across 10 bases. The germline gives CDR1 LNHDA, CDR2 SQIVND (reference sequence). The ends lost 1 base at V and 3 bases at J; junction bases unmatched: 3. This CDR3 comprises 16 residues. CDR3 amino acids: CASSIGGTGVNQPQHF. Here the CDR3 DNA reads TGTGCCAGTAGTATAGGCGGGACAGGGGTCAATCAGCCCCAGCATTTT.

This clone was found a few times. The chain carries TRBV2 and TRBJ1-2; perhaps TRBD1 as D (5 bases). Germline V gene sequence: CDR1 SNHLY, CDR2 FYNNEI. The CDR3 extends over 13 amino acids. Deletions cut 7 bases from V and 4 bases from J, with 13 bases between. The CDR3 here is CASIPGGSYGYTF. The CDR3 nucleotides read TGTGCCAGCATCCCGGGGGGATCCTATGGCTACACCTTC.

The V and J genes are TRBV12-5 and TRBJ2-1, with 9 positions matching TRBD2. Germline V gene sequence: CDR1 LGHNT, CDR2 FRNRAP. V lost 6 bases to trimming and J lost 5 bases; unmatched junction nucleotides: 8. The CDR3 is 15 amino acids. Here the CDR3 reads CASGSSGRLHNEQFF. The CDR3, as DNA: TGTGCTAGTGGCTCAAGCGGGAGGTTGCACAATGAGCAGTTCTTC.

The gene calls are TRBV27 and TRBJ1-1; D unclear. The CDR3 sequence is 15 residues long. The V end lost 1 base, the J end lost 5 bases, and 14 bases lay between the germline ends. Per germline, CDR1 MNHEY and CDR2 SMNVEV (reference sequence). The CDR3 coding sequence is TGTGCCAGCAGTTTATACGAGGGAGCAGAGACTGAAGCTTTCTTT. Amino acids: CASSLYEGAETEAFF.

J is TRBJ2-7 and V is TRBV28; 7 bases agree with TRBD1. The ends lost 7 bases at V and 5 bases at J; junction bases unmatched: 14. CDR1 and CDR2 (germline): MDHEN, SYDVKM. This CDR3 spans 15 amino acids. The DNA of the CDR3 is TGTGCCAGCACCATGGCAGGCCAGGGGGTCCACGAGCAGTACTTC. It codes for CASTMAGQGVHEQYF.